This T cell receptor beta chain appears in the sequencing data of a study of shared clonotypes between healthy human individuals. Study at large: Per-donor plates numbered three CD4 naive, three CD4 memory, two CD8 naive and one CD8 memory.

The data were produced by immunoSEQ multiplex PCR, yet TCRdb's version contains in-frame clones alone and is incomplete. The profile shows more than 2,000,000 clones, about 92% of them singletons. Turning to this clone: The target antigen is unknown.

Study-wide findings and caveats: Rarefaction indicated that sorted-subset sequencing remained incomplete although depth was large. The generation probabilities recorded for non-shared clonotypes fell below those of clonotypes shared by all four donors.

Trimming took 6 bases from V and 6 from J, leaving 11 bases between them. Germline V gives CDR1 ENHRY, CDR2 SYGVKD. The CDR3 has 12 amino acids. The source material was naive CD4+ T cells sorted from blood. Subset noted: CD45RA+ positively selected. The TCR originated in a man between 18 and 29 years old in good health. The J gene is TRBJ1-2, the V gene TRBV10-3; D is perhaps TRBD1 (5 bases). CDR3 loop: CAISPGGNGYTF. The CDR3 region has the DNA TGTGCCATCAGCCCTGGGGGGAATGGCTACACCTTC.